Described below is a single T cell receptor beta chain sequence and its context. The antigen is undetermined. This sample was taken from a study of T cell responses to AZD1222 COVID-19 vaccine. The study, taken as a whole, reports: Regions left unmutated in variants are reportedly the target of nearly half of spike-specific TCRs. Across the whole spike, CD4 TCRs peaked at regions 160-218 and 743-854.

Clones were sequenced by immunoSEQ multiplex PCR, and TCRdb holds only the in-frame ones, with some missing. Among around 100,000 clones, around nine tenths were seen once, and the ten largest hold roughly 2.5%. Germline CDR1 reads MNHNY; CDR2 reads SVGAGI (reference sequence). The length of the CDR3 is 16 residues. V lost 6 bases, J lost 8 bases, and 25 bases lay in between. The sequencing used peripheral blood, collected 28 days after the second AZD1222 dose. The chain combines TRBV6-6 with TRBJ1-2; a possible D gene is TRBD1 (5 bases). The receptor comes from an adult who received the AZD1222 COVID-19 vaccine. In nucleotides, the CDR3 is TGTGCCAGCAGGCATAGTTACGGGGCGGATCTTTTAGGCTACACCTTC. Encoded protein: CASRHSYGADLLGYTF.